The clone carrying this TCR beta chain was seen more than once but under ten times. This entry belongs to a study of blood T cell repertoires in COVID-19. Study context: Specimens from acute and convalescent COVID-19 originated in the United States, Italy and Spain. In each case, the material was cDNA or gDNA derived from T cells, B-cell-depleted T cells, or PBMCs.

Original data processing: Amplification of reference gene primers provided the estimated nucleated cell counts. Profiling relied on immunoSEQ multiplex PCR, and the TCRdb table lists in-frame clones only, not all of them. V, J and clone size derive from that table, while D and trimming were established from the DNA sequence. In the table there are 200,000 to 250,000 clones, about nine tenths of which are singletons. Germline-derived CDR1 and CDR2 are SEHNR and FQNEAQ (reference sequence). The CDR3 is 13 residues long. Trimming at V came to 5 bases and at J to 8 bases, leaving 5 bases not matched to a gene.

The source is a man between 18 and 29 years old with acute COVID-19. The sequencing sample was made of PBMCs or T cells enriched from blood (not recorded which). The chain joins TRBV7-9 to TRBJ2-2; TRBD2 matches 7 bases. The CDR3 here is CASSLSGIGELFF. CDR3 nucleotide sequence: TGTGCCAGCAGCCTGAGCGGGATAGGGGAGCTGTTTTTT.